This T cell receptor (beta chain) was captured in a study of T cell clonality in common variable immunodeficiency. Overall study results and limits: The cause of increased CVID clonality remains unclear without subpopulation sequencing. In common variable immunodeficiency, TCR beta chains reportedly carried fewer deletions and N-nucleotide insertions. Repertoire-complication correlations in CVID were limited by patient heterogeneity.

The protocol was immunoSEQ multiplex PCR, while the TCRdb copy is restricted to in-frame clones and leaves out a portion. This sample carries around 39,000 clones, none of them present only once. Blood samples were heparinized, roughly 5 to 8 ml per donor. Trimming at V came to 5 bases and at J to 3 bases, leaving 8 bases not matched to a gene. The CDR3 spans 15 residues. The germline V gene encodes CDR1 SGHNT and CDR2 YYREEE (reference sequence). This clone was detected ten times or more. Its target is not known. The CDR3 end lies 3 residues beyond the end of the read and is filled in from the germline J gene.

The chain links TRBV5-4 to TRBJ2-3; 8 bases map to TRBD2. Source material: peripheral blood mononuclear cells. This clonotype originated in a person between 18 and 75 years old in good health. The CDR3 DNA, read in part, is TGTGCCAGCAGTTCCGGGACTAGGGGGACAGATACG. This encodes CASSSGTRGTDT. The entire CDR3 reads CASSSGTRGTDTQYF.